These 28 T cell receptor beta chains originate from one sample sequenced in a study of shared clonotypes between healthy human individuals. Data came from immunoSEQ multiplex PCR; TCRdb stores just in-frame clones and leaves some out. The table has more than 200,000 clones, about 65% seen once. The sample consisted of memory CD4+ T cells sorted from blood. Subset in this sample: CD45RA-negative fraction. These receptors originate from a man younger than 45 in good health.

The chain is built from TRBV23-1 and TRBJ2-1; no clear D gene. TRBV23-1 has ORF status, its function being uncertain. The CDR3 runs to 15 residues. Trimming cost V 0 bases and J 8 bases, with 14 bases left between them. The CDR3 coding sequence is TGCGCCAGCAGTCAATCGGTGGTGGCTTTCCATGAGCAGTTCTTC. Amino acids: CASSQSVVAFHEQFF.

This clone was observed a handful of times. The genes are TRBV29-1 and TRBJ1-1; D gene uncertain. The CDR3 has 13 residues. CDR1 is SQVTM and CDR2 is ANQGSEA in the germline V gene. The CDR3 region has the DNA TGCACTCCATTGCGAGCGGTGGGGACTGAAGCTTTCTTT. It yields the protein CTPLRAVGTEAFF.

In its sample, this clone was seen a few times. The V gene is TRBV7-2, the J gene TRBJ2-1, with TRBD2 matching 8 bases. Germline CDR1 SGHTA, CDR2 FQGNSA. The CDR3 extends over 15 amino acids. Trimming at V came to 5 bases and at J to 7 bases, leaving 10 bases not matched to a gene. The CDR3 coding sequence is TGTGCCAGCAGCCCGGGAGGGGGACGAGGGAATGAGCAGTTCTTC. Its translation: CASSPGGGRGNEQFF.

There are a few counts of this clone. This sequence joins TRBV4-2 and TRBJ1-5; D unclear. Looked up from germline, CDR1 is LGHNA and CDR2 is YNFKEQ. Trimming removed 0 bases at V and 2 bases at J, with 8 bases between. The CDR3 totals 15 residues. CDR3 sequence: CASSQEWEGNQPQHF. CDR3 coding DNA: TGTGCCAGCAGCCAAGAATGGGAGGGCAATCAGCCCCAGCATTTT.

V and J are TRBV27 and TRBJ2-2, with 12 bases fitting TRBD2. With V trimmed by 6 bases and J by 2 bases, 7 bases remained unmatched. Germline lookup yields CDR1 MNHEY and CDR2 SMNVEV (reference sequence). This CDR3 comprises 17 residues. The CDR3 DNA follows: TGTGCCAGCAGCTTTTACGGACTAGCGGGAAACACCGGGGAGCTGTTTTTT. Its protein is CASSFYGLAGNTGELFF.

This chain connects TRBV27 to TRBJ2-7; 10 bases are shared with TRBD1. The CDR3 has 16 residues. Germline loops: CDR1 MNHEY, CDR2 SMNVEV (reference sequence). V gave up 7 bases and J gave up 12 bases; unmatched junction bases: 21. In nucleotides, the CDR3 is TGTGCCAGCACTTCCGCCGCCGGGACAGGGGACCAGCTATGGTACTTC. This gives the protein CASTSAAGTGDQLWYF.

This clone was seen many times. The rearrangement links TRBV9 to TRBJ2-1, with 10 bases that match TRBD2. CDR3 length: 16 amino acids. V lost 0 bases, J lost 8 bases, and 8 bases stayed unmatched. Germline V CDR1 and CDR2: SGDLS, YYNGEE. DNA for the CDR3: TGTGCCAGCAGCGTAGCTAACCCTAGCGGGAGTGATGAGCAGTTCTTC. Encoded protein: CASSVANPSGSDEQFF. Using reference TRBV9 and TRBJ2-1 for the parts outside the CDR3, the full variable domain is DSGVTQTPKHLITATGQRVTLRCSPRSGDLSVYWYQQSLDQGLQFLIQYYNGEERAKGNILERFSAQQFPDLHSELNLSSLELGDSALYFCASSVANPSGSDEQFFGPGTRLTVL.

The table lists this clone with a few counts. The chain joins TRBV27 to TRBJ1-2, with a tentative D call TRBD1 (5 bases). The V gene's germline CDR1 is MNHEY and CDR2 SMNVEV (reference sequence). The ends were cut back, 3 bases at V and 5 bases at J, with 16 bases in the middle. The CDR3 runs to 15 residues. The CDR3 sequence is CASSFRQGPFYGYTF. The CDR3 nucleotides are TGTGCCAGCAGTTTTCGGCAGGGCCCCTTTTATGGCTACACCTTC.

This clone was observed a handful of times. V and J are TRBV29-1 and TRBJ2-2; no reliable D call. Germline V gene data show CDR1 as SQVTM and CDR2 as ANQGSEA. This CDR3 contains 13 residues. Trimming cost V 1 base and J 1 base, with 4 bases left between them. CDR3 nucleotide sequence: TGCAGCGTTGAAGGGCAGAACACCGGGGAGCTGTTTTTT. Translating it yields CSVEGQNTGELFF.

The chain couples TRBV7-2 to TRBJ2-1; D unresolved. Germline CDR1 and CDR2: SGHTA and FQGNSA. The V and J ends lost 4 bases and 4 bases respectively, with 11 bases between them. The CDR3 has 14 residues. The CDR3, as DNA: TGTGCCAGCAGCTCCCTTGGTTCGTACAATGAGCAGTTCTTC. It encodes CASSSLGSYNEQFF.

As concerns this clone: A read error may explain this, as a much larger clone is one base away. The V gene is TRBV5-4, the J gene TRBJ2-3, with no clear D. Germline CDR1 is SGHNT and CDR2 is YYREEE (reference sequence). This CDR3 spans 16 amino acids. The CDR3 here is CASGLYSGVSTDTQYF. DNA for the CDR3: TGTGCCAGCGGCTTGTATTCGGGCGTTAGCACAGATACGCAGTATTTT.

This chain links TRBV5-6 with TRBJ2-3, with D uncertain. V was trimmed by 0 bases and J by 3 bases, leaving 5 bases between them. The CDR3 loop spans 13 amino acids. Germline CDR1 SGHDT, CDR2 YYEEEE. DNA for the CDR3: TGTGCCAGCAGCTTGGTAGGTACAGATACGCAGTATTTT. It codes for CASSLVGTDTQYF.

The CDR3 is CASSPNYRQYEQYF. The CDR3 DNA reads as TGTGCCAGCTCACCAAATTACCGACAGTACGAGCAGTACTTC. The V gene is TRBV18, the J gene TRBJ2-7, with a tentative D call TRBD1 (5 bases). V lost 2 bases to trimming and J lost 4 bases, with 12 bases between them. This CDR3 is 14 amino acids long. Germline V gene sequence: CDR1 KGHSH, CDR2 LQKENI.

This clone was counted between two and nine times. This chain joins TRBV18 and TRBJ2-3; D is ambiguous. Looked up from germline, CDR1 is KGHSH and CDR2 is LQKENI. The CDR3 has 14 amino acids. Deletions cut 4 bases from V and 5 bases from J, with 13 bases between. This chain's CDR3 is CASSRSWGIDTQYF. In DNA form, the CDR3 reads TGTGCCAGCTCACGCAGCTGGGGAATAGATACGCAGTATTTT. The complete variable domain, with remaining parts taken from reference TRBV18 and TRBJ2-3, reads NAGVMQNPRHLVRRRGQEARLRCSPMKGHSHVYWYRQLPEEGLKFMVYLQKENIIDESGMPKERFSAEFPKEGPSILRIQQVVRGDSAAYFCASSRSWGIDTQYFGPGTRLTVL.

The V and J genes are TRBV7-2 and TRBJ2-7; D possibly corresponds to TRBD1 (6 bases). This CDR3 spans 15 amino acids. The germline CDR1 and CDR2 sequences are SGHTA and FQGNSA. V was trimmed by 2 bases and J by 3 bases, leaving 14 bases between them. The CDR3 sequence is CASSLPTGPLYEQYF. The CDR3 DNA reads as TGTGCCAGCAGCTTACCCACAGGGCCCCTCTACGAGCAGTACTTC.

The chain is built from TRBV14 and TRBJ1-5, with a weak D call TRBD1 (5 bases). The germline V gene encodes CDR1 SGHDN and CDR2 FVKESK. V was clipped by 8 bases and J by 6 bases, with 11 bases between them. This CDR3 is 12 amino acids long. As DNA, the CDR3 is TGTGCCAGCTCAGCCCAGGGTCAGCCCCAGCATTTT. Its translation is CASSAQGQPQHF.

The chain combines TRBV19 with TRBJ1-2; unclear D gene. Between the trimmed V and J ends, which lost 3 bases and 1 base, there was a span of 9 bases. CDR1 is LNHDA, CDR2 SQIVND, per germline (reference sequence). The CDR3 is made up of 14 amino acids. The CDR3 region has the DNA TGTGCCAGTAGTATGGCCGGTCATAACTATGGCTACACCTTC. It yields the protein CASSMAGHNYGYTF.

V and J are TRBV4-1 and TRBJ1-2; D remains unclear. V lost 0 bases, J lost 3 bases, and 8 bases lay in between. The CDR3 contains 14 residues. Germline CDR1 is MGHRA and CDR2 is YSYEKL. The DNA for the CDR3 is TGCGCCAGCAGCCAAGATCGGGGATACTATGGCTACACCTTC. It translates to CASSQDRGYYGYTF.

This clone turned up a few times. The CDR3 region is CASSSHSSGRADEQFF. The DNA for the CDR3 is TGTGCCAGCAGTTCCCACTCTAGCGGGAGGGCCGATGAGCAGTTCTTC. This chain uses TRBV27 with TRBJ2-1, with TRBD2 identical over 12 bases. After removal of 4 bases from V and 8 bases from J, the junction contained 9 bases not matched to a gene. CDR3 length equals 16 residues. Germline V gene lookup returns CDR1 MNHEY and CDR2 SMNVEV (reference sequence).

The CDR3 loop reads CASATGALNEKLFF. CDR3 coding DNA: TGTGCCAGCGCCACCGGGGCTCTTAATGAAAAACTGTTTTTT. The rearrangement joins TRBV28 to TRBJ1-4, with a possible D match to TRBD1 (5 bases). Germline CDR1 and CDR2: MDHEN and SYDVKM. V dropped 8 bases and J dropped 4 bases, with 14 bases sitting between them. The length of the CDR3 is 14 residues.

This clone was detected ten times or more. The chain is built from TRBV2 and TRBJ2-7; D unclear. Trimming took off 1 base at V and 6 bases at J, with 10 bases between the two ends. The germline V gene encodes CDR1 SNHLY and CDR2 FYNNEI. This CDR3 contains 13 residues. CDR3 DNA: TGTGCCAGCAGTGAAGGCGGCTATACCGAGCAGTACTTC. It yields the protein CASSEGGYTEQYF. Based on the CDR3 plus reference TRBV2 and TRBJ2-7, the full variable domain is EPEVTQTPSHQVTQMGQEVILRCVPISNHLYFYWYRQILGQKVEFLVSFYNNEISEKSEIFDDQFSVERPDGSNFTLKIRSTKLEDSAMYFCASSEGGYTEQYFGPGTRLTVT.

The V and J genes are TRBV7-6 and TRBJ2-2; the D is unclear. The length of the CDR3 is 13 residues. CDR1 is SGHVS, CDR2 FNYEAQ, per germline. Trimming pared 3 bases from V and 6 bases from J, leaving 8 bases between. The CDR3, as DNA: TGTGCCAGCAGCTTGGGATACCCCGGGGAGCTGTTTTTT. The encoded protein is CASSLGYPGELFF.

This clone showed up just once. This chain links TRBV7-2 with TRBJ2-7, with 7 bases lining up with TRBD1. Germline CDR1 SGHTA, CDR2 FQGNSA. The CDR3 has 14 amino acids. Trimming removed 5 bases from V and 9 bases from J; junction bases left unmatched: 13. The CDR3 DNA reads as TGTGCCAGCAGCCCCCGGGGACAGTTACTTTTGCAGTACTTC. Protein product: CASSPRGQLLLQYF.

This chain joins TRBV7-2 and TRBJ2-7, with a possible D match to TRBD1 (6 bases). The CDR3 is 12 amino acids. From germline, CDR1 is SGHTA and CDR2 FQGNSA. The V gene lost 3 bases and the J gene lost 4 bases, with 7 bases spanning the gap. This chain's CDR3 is CASSFRGYEQYF. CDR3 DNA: TGTGCCAGCAGCTTTAGGGGGTACGAGCAGTACTTC.

The CDR3 region is CASRQGPQHF. CDR3 nucleotides: TGTGCCAGCAGACAGGGGCCCCAGCATTTT. The rearrangement links TRBV21-1 to TRBJ1-5; TRBD1 is the table's D call, not checked against the DNA. TRBV21-1 is flagged as a pseudogene. The CDR3 totals 10 residues.

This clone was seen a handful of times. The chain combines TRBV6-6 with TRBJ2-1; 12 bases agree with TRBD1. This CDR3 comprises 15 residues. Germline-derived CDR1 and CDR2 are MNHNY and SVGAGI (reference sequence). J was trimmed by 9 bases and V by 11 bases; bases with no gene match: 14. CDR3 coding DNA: TGTGCCGTAGCTGTCGATGGGACAGGGGGCAGTGAGCAGTTCTTC. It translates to CAVAVDGTGGSEQFF.

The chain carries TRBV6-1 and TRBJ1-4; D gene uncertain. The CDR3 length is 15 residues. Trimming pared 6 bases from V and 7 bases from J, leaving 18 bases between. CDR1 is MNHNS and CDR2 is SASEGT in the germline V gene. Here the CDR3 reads CASRDGLSGSEKLFF. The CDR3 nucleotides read TGTGCCAGCAGAGATGGACTAAGCGGGAGTGAAAAACTGTTTTTT.

Here the CDR3 DNA reads TGCGCCAGCAGCCCAAGTGCCCAGCTTCCGCCACGCGAGCAGTACTTC. Its protein is CASSPSAQLPPREQYF. The chain is built from TRBV5-1 and TRBJ2-7; D gene unclear. This CDR3 spans 16 amino acids. The germline gives CDR1 SGHRS, CDR2 YFSETQ. V lost 4 bases and J lost 6, with 23 bases in between.